This TCR beta chain emerged from a study of cytomegalovirus exposure and HLA in healthy donors. Overall study: In a later analysis, the 110 or so validation repertoires were reported to have used the same platform as the roughly 610 first-cohort repertoires. General observations from the study: Many donors carried some public TCRs, although rarity characterized most TCR sequences. Cytomegalovirus-associated status was assigned to approximately 160 TCR beta chains.

Sequencing was performed with immunoSEQ multiplex PCR; in TCRdb, only in-frame clones are kept and a portion is missing. The table shows some 170,000 clones, with approximately 89% occurring only once. CDR3 length equals 13 residues. Germline CDR1 is SGDLS and CDR2 is YYNGEE. Trimming took 3 bases from V and 6 from J, leaving 12 bases between them. This clone has just a few counts. The target antigen is unknown. V and J are TRBV9 and TRBJ1-1, with D possibly TRBD1 on 6 matching bases. This sequence originates from a man between 25 and 39 years old in good health and CMV-seropositive. Sequencing input: PBMCs. In DNA, the CDR3 is TGTGCCAGCAGCGATACAGGGTTAGCTGAAGCTTTCTTT. This sequence encodes CASSDTGLAEAFF. Using reference TRBV9 and TRBJ1-1 for the parts outside the CDR3, the full variable domain is DSGVTQTPKHLITATGQRVTLRCSPRSGDLSVYWYQQSLDQGLQFLIQYYNGEERAKGNILERFSAQQFPDLHSELNLSSLELGDSALYFCASSDTGLAEAFFGQGTRLTVV.